Reported below is one T cell receptor beta chain. Its specificity is not known. This entry comes from a study of cytomegalovirus exposure and HLA in healthy donors. Broader study findings: An apparent linkage of common viral pathogens to several of the most significant clusters emerged in a later analysis.

Use of 60 Vbeta and 13 Jbeta primers characterized the PCR. Sequencing was performed with immunoSEQ multiplex PCR; in TCRdb, only in-frame clones are kept and a portion is missing. The table includes 150,000 to 200,000 clones, about four fifths detected once. V was pared by 1 base and J by 6 bases, with 4 bases of the junction left unmatched. The CDR3 consists of 14 residues. Germline CDR1 SGHNT, CDR2 YYREEE (reference sequence). The receptor's source is a girl aged 5-17 years in good health and CMV-seropositive. This chain links TRBV5-4 with TRBJ2-5; 9 bases fit TRBD2. The sequencing sample was made of PBMCs. The CDR3 sequence is CASSLLAGGKTQYF. The DNA of the CDR3 is TGTGCCAGCAGCTTGTTGGCGGGGGGGAAGACCCAGTACTTC.